The 3 T cell receptor beta chains in this list originate from one sample, sequenced in a study of radiation and T cells in renal cell carcinoma. Noted time point: blood 2 weeks post-SBRT. Treatment of the sample: 15 Gy SBRT to primary tumor, nephrectomy 4 weeks later. Sequencing used immunoSEQ multiplex PCR; TCRdb keeps in-frame clones, though not all of them. The sample carries about 150,000 clones, 80% to 90% recorded once. The material sequenced was blood, taken from a patient whose treatment included radiotherapy and nephrectomy. These receptors were taken from a woman aged 45-59 years with renal cell carcinoma.

The chain combines TRBV7-9 with TRBJ2-3; 7 bases agree with TRBD1. Germline assignment: CDR1 SEHNR and CDR2 FQNEAQ (reference sequence). This CDR3 region has 12 residues. Unmatched junction bases numbered 3, after V lost 8 bases and J lost 4 bases. The CDR3 region has the DNA TGTGCCAGCTTAAGGGGGCCAGATACGCAGTATTTT. Translation: CASLRGPDTQYF.

The V gene is TRBV6-5, the J gene TRBJ1-4; D is uncertain. V lost 2 bases, J lost 5 bases, and 6 bases lay in between. CDR3 size: 13 residues. Germline V gene lookup returns CDR1 MNHEY and CDR2 SVGAGI. The CDR3, as DNA: TGTGCCAGCAGTTACGGCAGGAATGAAAAACTGTTTTTT. Translation gives CASSYGRNEKLFF.

The chain links TRBV5-4 to TRBJ1-2, with D tentatively TRBD1 (6 bases). The germline gives CDR1 SGHNT, CDR2 YYREEE (reference sequence). The CDR3 extends over 15 amino acids. Trimming took off 3 bases at V and 7 bases at J, with 19 bases between the two ends. The CDR3 DNA reads as TGTGCCAGCAGCTCGCGAAGACAGGCCACTGGTGGCTACACCTTC. Translation gives CASSSRRQATGGYTF.